The 13 T cell receptor beta chains reported below all come from one sample, sequenced in a study of PD-1 blockade in classical Hodgkin lymphoma. The time point denotes: cycle 4 day 1 (C4D1), after more than five weeks of nivolumab. The patients all showed relapse after autologous stem cell transplantation, while their brentuximab vedotin exposure varied. Sequencing used immunoSEQ multiplex PCR; TCRdb keeps in-frame clones, though not all of them. The sample records about 60,000 clones, over 85% being singletons. Specimen: peripheral blood mononuclear cells (PBMCs), collected before the fourth cycle of nivolumab. These receptors came from a human donor with classical Hodgkin lymphoma.

The V gene is TRBV10-1, the J gene TRBJ2-3; 8 bases are a match to TRBD2. This CDR3 contains 15 residues. CDR1 is WNHNN and CDR2 is SYGVQD in the germline V gene (reference sequence). V dropped 5 bases and J dropped 5; count of bases not matched to a gene: 9. The CDR3 protein is CASSRSGGGGDTQYF. DNA for the CDR3: TGCGCCAGCAGTCGGTCGGGAGGGGGAGGAGATACGCAGTATTTT.

This chain connects TRBV6-5 to TRBJ2-1, with 7 bases fitting TRBD2. V lost 0 bases to trimming and J lost 4 bases; unmatched junction nucleotides: 3. The CDR3 totals 15 residues. Germline CDR1 and CDR2: MNHEY and SVGAGI. The CDR3 DNA sequence: TGTGCCAGCAGTTACTCGCTAGCGGAGTACAATGAGCAGTTCTTC. Its protein product is CASSYSLAEYNEQFF.

This clone was detected only once. The chain carries TRBV19 and TRBJ1-5; 7 bases are shared with TRBD1. The CDR3 is 15 amino acids. V trimming: 7 bases; J trimming: 2 bases; junction bases outside the gene matches: 8. Germline V CDR1 and CDR2: LNHDA, SQIVND (reference sequence). The CDR3 is CASKGASTGNQPQHF. CDR3 coding DNA: TGTGCCAGTAAGGGGGCCTCGACTGGCAATCAGCCCCAGCATTTT.

This clone was observed once. This sequence joins TRBV28 and TRBJ1-1; TRBD1 is a possible D gene (5 bases). V was cut by 5 bases and J by 6 bases, with 16 bases left in between. The CDR3 runs 14 residues. Germline assignment: CDR1 MDHEN and CDR2 SYDVKM. CDR3 sequence reads: CASSPLRDISEAFF. Here the CDR3 DNA reads TGTGCCAGCAGTCCCCTCAGGGATATCTCTGAAGCTTTCTTT.

This sequence joins TRBV6-5 and TRBJ2-7; 10 bases match TRBD1. The CDR3 loop spans 15 amino acids. Germline assignment: CDR1 MNHEY and CDR2 SVGAGI. V shed 6 bases and J 6 bases; nucleotides not matched to a gene: 11. CDR3 region: CASRRDRQGALEQYF. CDR3 DNA sequence: TGTGCCAGCAGGAGAGACAGACAGGGGGCCCTCGAGCAGTACTTC.

This clone is a singleton in its sample. This chain links TRBV5-4 with TRBJ2-1; maybe TRBD2 (5 bases). The V gene lost 4 bases and the J gene lost 4 bases, with 12 bases spanning the gap. This CDR3 is 14 amino acids long. The germline gives CDR1 SGHNT, CDR2 YYREEE (reference sequence). In DNA form, the CDR3 reads TGTGCCAGCAGCGAGGAGCGGTCTTACAATGAGCAGTTCTTC. The encoded protein is CASSEERSYNEQFF.

This clone turned up a few times. This rearrangement joins TRBV7-3 to TRBJ1-2; TRBD1 might be the D (5 bases). Between the trimmed V and J ends, which lost 5 bases and 13 bases, there was a span of 17 bases. Per germline, CDR1 SGHTA and CDR2 FQGTGA. This CDR3 is 12 amino acids long. The CDR3 protein is CASSREEGVPTF. For the CDR3, the DNA is TGTGCCAGCAGCCGAGAAGAAGGGGTGCCCACCTTC.

The rearrangement links TRBV27 to TRBJ2-3, with a possible D match to TRBD2 (5 bases). The CDR3 contains 14 residues. CDR1 MNHEY and CDR2 SMNVEV come from the germline V gene (reference sequence). V lost 5 bases to trimming and J lost 1 base, with 10 bases between them. In DNA, the CDR3 is TGTGCCAGCAGTCCCACAGCGGGCACAGATACGCAGTATTTT. This gives the protein CASSPTAGTDTQYF.

The chain has TRBV5-4 and TRBJ2-7, with 10 nucleotides matching TRBD2. This CDR3 has 14 amino acids. Germline CDR1 is SGHNT and CDR2 is YYREEE (reference sequence). V was clipped by 4 bases and J by 3 bases; unmatched bases: 4. CDR3 sequence (DNA): TGTGCCAGCAGCGCCGGACTAGCGGTCTACGAGCAGTACTTC. Translated: CASSAGLAVYEQYF.

V gene TRBV4-2 combines with J gene TRBJ1-5; no clear D gene. The CDR3 extends over 16 amino acids. Between the trimmed V and J ends, which lost 3 bases and 6 bases, there was a span of 18 bases. The germline CDR1 and CDR2 sequences are LGHNA and YNFKEQ. The CDR3 region has the DNA TGTGCCAGCAGCCAGTCGAGCATTCCCTGGGGTCAGCCCCAGCATTTT. Residues: CASSQSSIPWGQPQHF.

This sequence joins TRBV11-2 and TRBJ1-1, with a possible D match to TRBD1 (6 bases). CDR1 is SGHAT, CDR2 FQNNGV, per germline. Trimming stripped 1 base from V and 1 base from J, with 13 bases between. The CDR3 length is 16 residues. CDR3 DNA sequence: TGTGCCAGCAGCTTAGGTTCAGGGGCGGAGAACACTGAAGCTTTCTTT. It specifies CASSLGSGAENTEAFF.

CDR3 region: CASSISPGGNTEAFF. CDR3 bases: TGTGCCAGTAGTATATCGCCAGGGGGGAACACTGAAGCTTTCTTT. The V call is TRBV19, the J call TRBJ1-1; 7 positions match TRBD1. Germline CDR1 LNHDA, CDR2 SQIVND (reference sequence). CDR3 length: 15 residues. The V gene end was trimmed by 2 bases and the J gene end by 1 base; junction bases not matched to a gene: 4.

The chain couples TRBV18 to TRBJ2-7; 8 nucleotides align to TRBD2. This CDR3 has 16 amino acids. V was clipped by 4 bases and J by 0 bases; unmatched bases: 8. Germline V gene lookup returns CDR1 KGHSH and CDR2 LQKENI. The CDR3 loop reads CASSLRGGIRSYEQYF. The CDR3 region has the DNA TGTGCCAGCTCACTCCGGGGGGGTATACGCTCCTACGAGCAGTACTTC.